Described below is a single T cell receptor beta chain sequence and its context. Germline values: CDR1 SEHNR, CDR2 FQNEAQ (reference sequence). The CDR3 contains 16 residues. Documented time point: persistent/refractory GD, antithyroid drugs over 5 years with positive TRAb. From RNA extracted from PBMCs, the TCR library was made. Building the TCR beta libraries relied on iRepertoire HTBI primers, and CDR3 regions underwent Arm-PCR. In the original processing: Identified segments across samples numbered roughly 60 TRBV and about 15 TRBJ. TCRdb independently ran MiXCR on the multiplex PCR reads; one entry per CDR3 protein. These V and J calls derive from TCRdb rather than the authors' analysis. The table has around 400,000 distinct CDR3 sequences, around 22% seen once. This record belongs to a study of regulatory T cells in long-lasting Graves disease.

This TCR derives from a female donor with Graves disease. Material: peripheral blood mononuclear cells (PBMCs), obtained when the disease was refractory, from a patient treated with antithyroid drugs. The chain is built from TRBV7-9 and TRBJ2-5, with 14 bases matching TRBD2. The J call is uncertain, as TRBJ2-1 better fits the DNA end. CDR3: CASRMTSGRGSNEQFF. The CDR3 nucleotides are TGTGCCAGCAGAATGACTAGCGGGAGGGGGTCCAATGAGCAGTTCTTC.